This TCR beta chain was retrieved from a study of STAT5B mutations in CD4+ large granular lymphocyte leukemia. Across the study: CD8+ depletion followed by anti-CD4 microbead selection was applied to cryopreserved cells.

Depending on availability, patient cells were bead-separated fractions or unselected PBMC. Points from the study as a whole: TRBV06-family usage was enriched in top patient clones (8/27) versus controls (2/35). Patient cell sources varied; roughly 6 CD4-sorted samples entered the clonality comparison.

Using immunoSEQ multiplex PCR, the repertoire was profiled, and TCRdb retains in-frame clones only, with some absent. The table includes around 5,000 clones, around 90% detected once. CDR3 length equals 15 residues. The germline gives CDR1 SNHLY, CDR2 FYNNEI. V was shortened by 1 base and J by 7 bases, with 13 bases between the two germline ends. This clone occurred once. Its antigen remains unknown. The chain employs TRBV2 and TRBJ1-4, with a tentative D call TRBD1 (5 bases). The clonotype was recovered from a man in his forties with CD4+ T-cell large granular lymphocyte leukemia. The sequenced sample consisted of PBMCs. The CDR3 loop is CASSEGGAGTEKLFF. CDR3 nucleotides: TGTGCCAGCAGTGAAGGAGGGGCAGGAACTGAAAAACTGTTTTTT.